The clone carrying this T cell receptor beta chain showed up just a few times. Its antigen is not identified. This entry is derived from a study of T-cell memory formation after mild COVID-19. Whole-study results and caveats: Among contracting clones, CD4+ were mainly CM/EM and CD8+ enriched in EMRA.

TCRdb re-called the 5' RACE reads with MiXCR, one entry per CDR3 protein. This table holds about 300,000 distinct CDR3 sequences, roughly a fifth found once. This receptor was identified in a man aged 18 to 30 who had mild COVID-19 (a few samples of this study predate the infection). Cell type and time point are not known. The sample taken for sequencing was PBMCs or a T cell subset sorted from them (not recorded which).

The DNA of the CDR3 is TGTGCCAGCAGCCAAGGGGCGGGACTAGCAGGAGAGACCCAGTACTTC. It specifies CASSQGAGLAGETQYF. V usage is TRBV3-1 and J usage is TRBJ2-5; 9 bases line up with TRBD2. This CDR3 is 16 amino acids long. The germline V gene has CDR1 LGHDT and CDR2 YNNKEL (reference sequence). V trimming: 1 base; J trimming: 4 bases; junction bases outside the gene matches: 7.